This T cell receptor beta chain is from a study of cytomegalovirus exposure and HLA in healthy donors. Study-wide background: Approximately 85 million unique TCRs from HLA-typed donors were held in an early data release. In terms of ancestry, the Caucasian-associated cluster contained 75% to 90% of the 300 to 400 genotyped donors. Overall study results and limits: In the analysis, some V segments, TRBV6-2 and TRBV6-3 included, were excluded as indistinguishable.

On this clone: Its antigen is not known.

Germline CDR1 and CDR2: MNHEY and SVGAGI. The junction had 5 bases not matched to a gene; V was cut back by 6 bases and J by 8 bases. This CDR3 spans 14 amino acids. Vbeta (60) and Jbeta (13) primers were used in the PCR. Here immunoSEQ multiplex PCR was the method, and the copy in TCRdb shows in-frame clones only, minus some. The profile shows roughly 88,000 clones, roughly 72% of them singletons. This TCR was sampled from a man between 25 and 39 years old in good health and CMV-seropositive. The source material was PBMCs. The rearrangement uses TRBV6-5 and TRBJ2-1; TRBD2 matches 12 bases. The CDR3 reads CASSRLAGDHEQFF. For the CDR3, the DNA is TGTGCCAGCAGCCGACTAGCGGGAGATCATGAGCAGTTCTTC.